Reported below is one T cell receptor beta chain. Its antigen is still unknown. The source of the sample is a study of T cell clones after liver transplantation. Study-level background: Three of eight recipients were HCV-positive; others had non-autoimmune, non-viral indications. Study findings and constraints: Rather than being deleted, graft donor-reactive T cells may have moved into the graft.

Trimming took off 0 bases at V and 3 bases at J, with 11 bases between the two ends. Per germline, CDR1 LNHNV and CDR2 YYDKDF (reference sequence). The CDR3 loop spans 15 amino acids. Assay: immunoSEQ multiplex PCR; the TCRdb copy retains only in-frame clones and omits some. The sample contains 65,000 to 95,000 clones, roughly 80% of which appear only once. The sample was CD4+ T cells from blood, taken before liver transplant. This clonotype originated in a human donor who received a liver transplant. The chain uses TRBV15 and TRBJ1-1; a weak D match, TRBD1 (6 bases). This CDR3 is CATSRDLKGDTEAFF. The CDR3 nucleotides read TGTGCCACCAGCAGAGATTTGAAGGGGGACACTGAAGCTTTCTTT.